This T cell receptor beta chain originates from a study of blood T cell repertoires in COVID-19. Study-level background: The United States, Italy and Spain supplied acute and convalescent COVID-19 samples. PBMCs, B-cell-depleted T cells, or T cells provided the cDNA or gDNA that made up the material.

Authors' analysis steps: It was from reference gene primer amplification that nucleated cell counts were estimated. Data came from immunoSEQ multiplex PCR; TCRdb stores just in-frame clones and leaves some out. That table furnishes V, J and clone size, whereas the DNA furnished D and trimming. In the table there are tens of thousands of clones, roughly 73% of which are singletons. The CDR3 is made up of 15 amino acids. Germline CDR1 reads SGDLS; CDR2 reads YYNGEE. With 3 bases removed from V and 2 bases from J, the gap between germline ends came to 9 bases. The source material was peripheral blood. The rearrangement links TRBV9 to TRBJ2-6; D possibly corresponds to TRBD1 (5 bases). The TCR was taken from a human donor in a cohort sampled during active COVID-19. The CDR3: CASSARVAGANVLTF. In DNA form, the CDR3 reads TGTGCCAGCAGCGCCAGGGTCGCTGGGGCCAACGTCCTGACTTTC.